The 22 T cell receptor beta chains below all came from one sample that was sequenced in a study of T cells in Graves' hyperthyroidism and ophthalmopathy. Template material for amplifying TCR beta CDR3 regions consisted of RNA transcripts. Researchers ran a first-round RT-PCR on the TCR CDR3 using the HTBI primer set. TCRdb analysed the multiplex PCR reads with MiXCR anew, one entry per CDR3 protein. Of about 400,000 distinct CDR3 sequences detected, under 15% appear once; the ten largest clones hold 30% to 35%. Sequencing was done on a sample of blood. The source of these receptors is a woman aged 25 to 39 with Graves' hyperthyroidism.

Only a few counts were recorded for this clonotype. CDR3 sequence: CAEGTGYTGELFF. The CDR3 bases are TGTGCCGAGGGGACAGGATACACCGGGGAGCTGTTTTTT. The rearrangement links TRBV6-1 to TRBJ2-2, with 8 bases that match TRBD1. Germline V gene data show CDR1 as MNHNS and CDR2 as SASEGT. V shed 11 bases and J 3 bases; nucleotides not matched to a gene: 5. CDR3 length: 13 amino acids.

In its sample, this clonotype was seen a few times. The chain uses TRBV15 and TRBJ2-6, with D perhaps assigned TRBD1 or TRBD2 (5 bases each). CDR3 length: 15 residues. From germline, CDR1 is LNHNV and CDR2 YYDKDF (reference sequence). Trimming took 1 base from V and 2 from J, leaving 6 bases between them. The CDR3 DNA follows: TGTGCCACCAGCAGAGGAGGGGCTGGGGCCAACGTCCTGACTTTC. Translation: CATSRGGAGANVLTF.

This clonotype was counted between two and nine times. This chain links TRBV29-1 with TRBJ2-2; D assignment may be TRBD1 or TRBD2 (5 bases each). Germline assignment: CDR1 SQVTM and CDR2 ANQGSEA. There are 16 residues in the CDR3. Trimming removed 1 base from V and 6 bases from J, with 18 bases in between. The CDR3: CSVEASSGREAGELFF. The CDR3 DNA reads TGCAGCGTTGAAGCGTCCTCGGGGCGCGAGGCCGGGGAGCTGTTTTTT.

There are many counts of this clonotype. The chain joins TRBV29-1 to TRBJ2-7; D gene unclear. In germline, CDR1 is SQVTM, CDR2 ANQGSEA. The V end was cut by 4 bases, the J end by 4 bases, with 8 bases between. The CDR3 runs 11 residues. The chain's CDR3 is CSVGEQYEQYF. The DNA of the CDR3 is TGCAGCGTTGGTGAACAATACGAGCAGTACTTC.

This clonotype showed up many times. This chain links TRBV20-1 with TRBJ2-7, with 10 bases matching TRBD2. Germline CDR1 and CDR2: DFQATT and SNEGSKA (reference sequence). The CDR3 consists of 16 residues. Trimming cost V 2 bases and J 3 bases; bases outside gene matches: 10. The CDR3 is CSARTVRTSGYYEQYF. The CDR3 DNA is TGCAGTGCTAGAACCGTAAGGACTAGCGGTTACTACGAGCAGTACTTC.

This clonotype has ten or more counts. CDR3 sequence reads: CASSYGQVYEQYF. CDR3 sequence (DNA): TGTGCCAGCAGTTACGGACAGGTCTACGAGCAGTACTTC. The chain combines TRBV28 with TRBJ2-7; TRBD1 matches 7 bases. There are 13 residues in the CDR3. V dropped 4 bases and J dropped 3; count of bases not matched to a gene: 3. Germline CDR1 MDHEN, CDR2 SYDVKM.

This clonotype was found a few times. CDR3 region: CASNDRGPNEKLFF. CDR3 sequence (DNA): TGTGCCAGCAATGACAGGGGACCAAATGAAAAACTGTTTTTT. J is TRBJ1-4 and V is TRBV25-1; 8 nucleotides align to TRBD1. The V and J ends lost 7 bases and 5 bases, in that order; junction bases with no gene match: 6. The germline V gene has CDR1 MGHDK and CDR2 SYGVNS. This CDR3 spans 14 amino acids.

The J gene is TRBJ2-2, the V gene TRBV6-4; D not resolved. Germline V gene data show CDR1 as MRHNA and CDR2 as SNTAGT. The CDR3 sequence is 14 residues long. V was cut by 2 bases and J by 3 bases, with 7 bases left in between. CDR3 loop: CASSDGEDTGELFF. The CDR3, as DNA: TGTGCCAGCAGTGACGGAGAAGACACCGGGGAGCTGTTTTTT.

This clonotype was found many times. The rearrangement uses TRBV30 and TRBJ2-3; 9 positions match TRBD2. CDR3 length equals 14 residues. With 7 bases clipped from V and 3 bases from J, the junction kept 8 bases outside the gene matches. Germline CDR1 and CDR2: GTSNPN and SVGIG (reference sequence). The CDR3 protein is CALGRAGGTDTQYF. In nucleotides, the CDR3 is TGTGCCTTGGGGAGAGCGGGGGGTACAGATACGCAGTATTTT.

This clonotype occurred many times. This chain uses TRBV5-5 with TRBJ1-1; D not resolved. In germline, CDR1 is SGHKS, CDR2 YYEKEE (reference sequence). This CDR3 is built from 13 residues. The V end lost 0 bases, the J end lost 0 bases, and 3 bases lay between the germline ends. The CDR3 loop is CASSLDLNTEAFF. The CDR3 coding sequence is TGTGCCAGCAGCTTGGATCTGAACACTGAAGCTTTCTTT.

The chain is built from TRBV20-1 and TRBJ2-4; 7 nucleotides agree with TRBD2. V shed 0 bases and J 8 bases; nucleotides not matched to a gene: 4. Germline V gene lookup returns CDR1 DFQATT and CDR2 SNEGSKA (reference sequence). The CDR3 is 13 residues long. The CDR3 reads CSARDGGGDIQYF. CDR3 DNA sequence: TGCAGTGCTAGAGATGGGGGGGGGGACATTCAGTACTTC.

There are many counts of this clonotype. The chain uses TRBV28 and TRBJ2-7; 8 nucleotides agree with TRBD1. Losses at the gene ends were 5 bases for V and 2 bases for J; bases not matched to a gene: 5. The CDR3 is made up of 14 amino acids. Germline V gene lookup returns CDR1 MDHEN and CDR2 SYDVKM. The CDR3 DNA follows: TGTGCCAGCAGTCTACAGGGGGGAACCTACGAGCAGTACTTC. Amino acid sequence: CASSLQGGTYEQYF.

This clonotype was seen at least ten times. The chain couples TRBV25-1 to TRBJ2-5; 8 bases line up with TRBD1. The trim removed 3 bases at V and 6 bases at J, leaving 6 bases unmatched. CDR3 length: 14 amino acids. Per germline, CDR1 MGHDK and CDR2 SYGVNS. The CDR3 sequence is CASSDPGQGKTQYF. CDR3 DNA: TGTGCCAGCAGTGACCCCGGACAGGGAAAGACCCAGTACTTC. The full variable domain, its missing parts supplied by reference TRBV25-1 and TRBJ2-5, is EADIYQTPRYLVIGTGKKITLECSQTMGHDKMYWYQQDPGMELHLIHYSYGVNSTEKGDLSSESTVSRIRTEHFPLTLESARPSHTSQYLCASSDPGQGKTQYFGPGTRLLVL.

V and J are TRBV5-1 and TRBJ1-4, with unresolved D. V gave up 4 bases and J gave up 3 bases, with 10 bases separating them. Germline V gene lookup returns CDR1 SGHRS and CDR2 YFSETQ. The CDR3 loop spans 14 amino acids. The CDR3 DNA reads as TGCGCCAGCAGCACCCAGGCGCCTAATGAAAAACTGTTTTTT. It encodes CASSTQAPNEKLFF.

This clonotype was recorded at least ten times. This sequence joins TRBV24-1 and TRBJ1-2; the D gene is possibly TRBD1 (5 bases). CDR3 size: 13 residues. Germline assignment: CDR1 KGHDR and CDR2 SFDVKD. With 2 bases removed from V and 6 bases from J, the gap between germline ends came to 9 bases. In nucleotides, the CDR3 is TGTGCCACCAGTGATTCCAGGGACGATGGCTACACCTTC. Its protein product is CATSDSRDDGYTF.

In this sample, this clonotype turned up many times. This chain joins TRBV30 and TRBJ1-3; D gene ambiguous. The CDR3 is made up of 12 amino acids. V was clipped by 0 bases and J by 8 bases, with 8 bases between them. The germline gives CDR1 GTSNPN, CDR2 SVGIG (reference sequence). The chain's CDR3 is CAWSVGLDTIYF. As DNA, the CDR3 is TGTGCCTGGAGTGTAGGGCTGGACACCATATATTTT.

This clonotype was seen repeatedly, ten times or more. The CDR3 is CASSLAQTGTTQYF. Here the CDR3 DNA reads TGCGCCAGCAGCTTGGCCCAGACAGGGACTACGCAGTATTTT. The rearrangement links TRBV5-1 to TRBJ2-3; 7 nucleotides agree with TRBD1. The CDR3 contains 14 residues. V dropped 0 bases and J dropped 8; count of bases not matched to a gene: 6. Per germline, CDR1 SGHRS and CDR2 YFSETQ.

This clonotype was observed at least ten times. The V and J genes are TRBV7-8 and TRBJ1-2; D may be TRBD1 (5 bases). The germline V gene has CDR1 SGHVS and CDR2 FQNEAQ. This CDR3 has 15 residues. V was shortened by 1 base and J by 4 bases, with 13 bases between the two germline ends. CDR3 residues: CASSLEGVGIYGYTF. The CDR3 region has the DNA TGTGCCAGCAGCTTAGAAGGGGTGGGGATCTATGGCTACACCTTC. Supplemented by reference TRBV7-8 and TRBJ1-2, the full variable domain reads GAGVSQSPRYKVAKRGQDVALRCDPISGHVSLFWYQQALGQGPEFLTYFQNEAQLDKSGLPSDRFFAERPEGSVSTLKIQRTQQEDSAVYLCASSLEGVGIYGYTFGSGTRLTVV.

In this sample, this clonotype turned up a few times. The V gene is TRBV14, the J gene TRBJ2-2; no definite D call. The germline gives CDR1 SGHDN, CDR2 FVKESK. Trimming cost V 4 bases and J 7 bases, with 10 bases left between them. This CDR3 contains 13 residues. This chain's CDR3 is CASSPTQIGELFF. The CDR3 DNA reads TGTGCCAGCAGCCCGACTCAAATCGGGGAGCTGTTTTTT. The variable domain in full, completed from reference TRBV14 and TRBJ2-2, reads EAGVTQFPSHSVIEKGQTVTLRCDPISGHDNLYWYRRVMGKEIKFLLHFVKESKQDESGMPNNRFLAERTGGTYSTLKVQPAELEDSGVYFCASSPTQIGELFFGEGSRLTVL.

This clonotype turned up a few times. The V and J genes are TRBV15 and TRBJ2-5, with a tentative D call TRBD2 (5 bases). The CDR3 loop spans 14 amino acids. Germline CDR1 reads LNHNV; CDR2 reads YYDKDF (reference sequence). The V end lost 0 bases, the J end lost 5 bases, and 10 bases lay between the germline ends. The CDR3 nucleotides read TGTGCCACCAGCAGAGATCGGAGAGGGGAGACCCAGTACTTC. This translates into CATSRDRRGETQYF.

This clonotype was seen ten or more times. The chain is built from TRBV5-1 and TRBJ2-3; the match to TRBD2 covers 16 bases. CDR1 and CDR2 from the germline V gene are SGHRS and YFSETQ. This CDR3 has 17 residues. Germline trimming cut 4 bases from V and 4 bases from J; bases unmatched to any gene: 6. CDR3 in DNA: TGCGCCAGCAGCCAGAAAGGGACTAGCGGGAGGGCAGATACGCAGTATTTT. Amino acid sequence: CASSQKGTSGRADTQYF.

In its sample, this clonotype was seen many times. The rearrangement joins TRBV27 to TRBJ2-3; D is uncertain. Deletions cut 0 bases from V and 0 bases from J, with 7 bases between. Germline V lookup: CDR1 MNHEY, CDR2 SMNVEV (reference sequence). This CDR3 spans 15 amino acids. CDR3 in amino acids: CASSLSRRSTDTQYF. In DNA form, the CDR3 reads TGTGCCAGCAGTTTATCCCGACGGAGCACAGATACGCAGTATTTT.